Below are 2 T cell receptor beta chains sequenced from a single sample in a study of blood T cell repertoires in COVID-19 (dated by TCRdb to about 2020). To prepare the library, the immunoSEQ multiplex PCR assay was applied. The immuneACCESS repertoire file appears here via TCRdb, limited to in-frame rearrangements. These files lack a portion of the clones; in checked studies, under half of the deficit traces to unresolved V genes, and the cause of the others is not known. The sample table contains roughly 200,000 clones; only one count was recorded for 90% of them. The ten most abundant clones make up 0.53% of the sample. Specimen: peripheral blood. Receptors were obtained from a man aged 45-60 years with acute or convalescent COVID-19.

This clone was observed a few times. The rearrangement joins TRBV19 to TRBJ2-7, with 9 bases aligning to TRBD1. CDR3 length equals 15 residues. After removal of 4 bases from V and 3 bases from J, the junction contained 7 bases not matched to a gene. The germline CDR1 and CDR2 sequences are LNHDA and SQIVND (reference sequence). CDR3 region: CASSTHRGLGYEQYF. The CDR3 DNA reads TGTGCCAGTAGTACCCACAGGGGGCTGGGCTACGAGCAGTACTTC.

This clone appeared once. The V and J genes are TRBV11-3 and TRBJ2-5; 12 nucleotides match TRBD1. This CDR3 spans 15 amino acids. V trimming: 5 bases; J trimming: 4 bases; junction bases outside the gene matches: 5. Germline V gene data show CDR1 as SGHNT and CDR2 as YENEEA. The CDR3 reads CASSPGTGGAETQYF. The CDR3, as DNA: TGTGCCAGCAGCCCCGGGACAGGGGGCGCAGAGACCCAGTACTTC.